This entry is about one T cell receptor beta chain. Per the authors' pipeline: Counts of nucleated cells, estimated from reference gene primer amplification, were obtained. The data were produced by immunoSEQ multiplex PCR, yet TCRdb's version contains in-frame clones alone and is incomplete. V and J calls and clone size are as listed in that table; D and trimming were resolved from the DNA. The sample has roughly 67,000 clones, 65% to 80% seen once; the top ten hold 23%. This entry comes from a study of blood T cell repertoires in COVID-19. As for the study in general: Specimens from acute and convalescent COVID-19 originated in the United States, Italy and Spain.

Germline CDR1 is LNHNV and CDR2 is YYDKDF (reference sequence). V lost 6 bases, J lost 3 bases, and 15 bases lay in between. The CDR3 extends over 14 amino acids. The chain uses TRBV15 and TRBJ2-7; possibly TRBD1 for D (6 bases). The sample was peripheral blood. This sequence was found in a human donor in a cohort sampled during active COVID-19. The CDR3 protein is CATRKDRIVYEQYF. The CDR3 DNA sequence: TGTGCCACCAGAAAAGACAGGATAGTCTACGAGCAGTACTTC.